Following are 5 T cell receptor beta chains from one sample sequenced in a study of human T cells and chemical hapten exposure. As for time point: healthy volunteer bleed at 6 weeks. The study extracted total RNA from unfractionated whole blood. TCRdb fed the RACE reads into MiXCR, producing one record per CDR3 protein. The data contain 35,000 to 50,000 distinct CDR3 sequences, 3.7% of them singletons. Specimen: whole blood. The receptors derive from a human donor in good health. Some clones in this sample may be carry-over from other donors' samples.

This chain uses TRBV5-1 with TRBJ2-1; tentative D call: TRBD2 (5 bases). The CDR3 is made up of 15 amino acids. Germline assignment: CDR1 SGHRS and CDR2 YFSETQ. V lost 3 bases and J 8 bases, leaving 18 bases between the germline ends. The CDR3, as DNA: TGCGCCAGCAGCTCCGAGCCACTAGATCGGGATGAGCAGTTCTTC. Translated, it gives CASSSEPLDRDEQFF.

This clonotype was seen repeatedly, ten times or more. The chain uses TRBV6-1 and TRBJ1-3, with D hard to call. The CDR3 runs to 13 residues. Trimming took 2 bases from V and 1 from J, leaving 3 bases between them. Germline V gives CDR1 MNHNS, CDR2 SASEGT. The CDR3 loop reads CASSEYSGNTIYF. The CDR3 DNA follows: TGTGCCAGCAGTGAATATTCTGGAAACACCATATATTTT.

The table lists this clonotype with many counts. V usage is TRBV7-9 and J usage is TRBJ2-7; no reliable D call. Per germline, CDR1 SEHNR and CDR2 FQNEAQ (reference sequence). The CDR3 has 14 amino acids. The ends were cut back, 5 bases at V and 4 bases at J, with 15 bases in the middle. CDR3 sequence (DNA): TGTGCCAGCAGCCCCGGGCCTCCTCATTACGAGCAGTACTTC. Its protein is CASSPGPPHYEQYF.

This clonotype was recorded many times. The chain employs TRBV29-1 and TRBJ2-3, with 9 bases aligning to TRBD2. The CDR3 totals 14 residues. CDR1 and CDR2 from the germline V gene are SQVTM and ANQGSEA. V shed 5 bases and J 6 bases; nucleotides not matched to a gene: 9. The CDR3 nucleotides are TGCAGCGTTCACGGGACTAGCCACTTCGATACGCAGTATTTT. It yields the protein CSVHGTSHFDTQYF.

The chain carries TRBV20-1 and TRBJ1-6; 7 bases line up with TRBD1. This CDR3 contains 16 residues. Germline CDR1 reads DFQATT; CDR2 reads SNEGSKA (reference sequence). The junction had 9 bases not matched to a gene; V was cut back by 0 bases and J by 7 bases. The CDR3 loop reads CSARDQGTAGNSPLHF. The CDR3, as DNA: TGCAGTGCTAGAGATCAGGGGACAGCCGGGAATTCACCCCTCCACTTT.